This T cell receptor beta chain emerged from a study of cytomegalovirus exposure and HLA in healthy donors. Overall study findings and caveats: Both high specificity and high sensitivity reportedly marked the classifier's diagnosis of cytomegalovirus status.

PCR was performed using 60 Vbeta and 13 Jbeta primers. Assay used: immunoSEQ multiplex PCR; TCRdb lists only in-frame clones, some missing. The sample carries about 140,000 clones, approximately 72% recorded once. The CDR3 covers 13 residues. Trimming stripped 3 bases from V and 11 bases from J, with 16 bases between. Germline V gene lookup returns CDR1 MRHNA and CDR2 SNTAGT. In the case of this clone: What it binds is unknown.

The chain joins TRBV6-4 to TRBJ1-1, with D perhaps TRBD1 (6 bases). Sequencing was done on a sample of PBMCs. The TCR originated in a woman aged 55 to 70 in good health and CMV-seronegative. CDR3 nucleotide sequence: TGTGCCAGCAGTGAACAACAGGGAAACGTGGCTTTCTTT. It translates to CASSEQQGNVAFF.